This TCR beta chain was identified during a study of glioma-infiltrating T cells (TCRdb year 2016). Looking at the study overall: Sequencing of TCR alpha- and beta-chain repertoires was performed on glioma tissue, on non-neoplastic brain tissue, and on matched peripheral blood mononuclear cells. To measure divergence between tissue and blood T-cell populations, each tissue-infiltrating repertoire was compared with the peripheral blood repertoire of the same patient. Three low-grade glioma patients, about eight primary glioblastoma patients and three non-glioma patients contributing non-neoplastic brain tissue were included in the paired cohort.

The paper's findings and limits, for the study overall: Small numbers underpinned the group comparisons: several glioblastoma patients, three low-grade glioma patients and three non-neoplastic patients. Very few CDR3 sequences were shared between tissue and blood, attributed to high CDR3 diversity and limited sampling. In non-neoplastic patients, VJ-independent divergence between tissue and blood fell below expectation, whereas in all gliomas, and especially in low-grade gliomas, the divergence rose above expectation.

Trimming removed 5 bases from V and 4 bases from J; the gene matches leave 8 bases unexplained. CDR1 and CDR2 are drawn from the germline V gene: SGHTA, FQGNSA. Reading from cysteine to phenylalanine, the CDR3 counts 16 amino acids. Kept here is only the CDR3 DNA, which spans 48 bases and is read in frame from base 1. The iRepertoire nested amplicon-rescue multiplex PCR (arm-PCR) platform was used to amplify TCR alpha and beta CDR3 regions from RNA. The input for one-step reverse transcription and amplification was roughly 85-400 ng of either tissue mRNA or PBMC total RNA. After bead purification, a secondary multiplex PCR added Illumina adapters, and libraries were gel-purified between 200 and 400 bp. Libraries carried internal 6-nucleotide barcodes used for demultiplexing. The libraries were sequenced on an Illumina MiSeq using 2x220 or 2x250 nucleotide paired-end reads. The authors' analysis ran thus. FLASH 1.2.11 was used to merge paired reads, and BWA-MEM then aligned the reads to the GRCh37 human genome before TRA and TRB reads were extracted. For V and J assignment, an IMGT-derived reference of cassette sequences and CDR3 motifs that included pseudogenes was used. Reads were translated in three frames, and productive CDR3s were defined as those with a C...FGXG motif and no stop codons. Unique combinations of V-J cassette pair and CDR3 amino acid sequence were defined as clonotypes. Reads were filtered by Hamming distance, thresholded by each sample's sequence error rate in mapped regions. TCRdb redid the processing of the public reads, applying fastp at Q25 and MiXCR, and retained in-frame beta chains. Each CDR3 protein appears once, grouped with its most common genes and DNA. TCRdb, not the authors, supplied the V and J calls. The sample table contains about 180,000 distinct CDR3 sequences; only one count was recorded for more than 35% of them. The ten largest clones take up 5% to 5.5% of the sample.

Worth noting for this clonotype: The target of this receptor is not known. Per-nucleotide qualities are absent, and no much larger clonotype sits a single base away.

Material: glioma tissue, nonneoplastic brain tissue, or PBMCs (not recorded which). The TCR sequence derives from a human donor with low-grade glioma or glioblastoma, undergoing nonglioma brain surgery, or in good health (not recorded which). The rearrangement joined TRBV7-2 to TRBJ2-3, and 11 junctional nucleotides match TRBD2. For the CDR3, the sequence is CASSRTSGRSPDTQYF. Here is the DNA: TGTGCCAGCAGCCGCACTAGCGGGAGAAGCCCAGATACGCAGTATTTT.